This TCR beta chain was recorded in a study of early T cells in non-severe SARS-CoV-2 infection. This clonotype was detected ten times or more. The CDR3 has 14 amino acids. Germline lookup yields CDR1 WSHSY and CDR2 SAAADI. The V gene lost 0 bases and the J gene lost 1 base, with 7 bases spanning the gap. A single record per CDR3 protein comes from TCRdb applying MiXCR to the 5' RACE reads. The repertoire holds approximately 37,000 distinct CDR3 sequences, 5.4% seen once, with 6% to 6.5% in the top ten. This rearrangement joins TRBV10-2 to TRBJ2-7; the D gene is possibly TRBD2 (6 bases). The specimen comprised whole blood, sampled at baseline. The receptor was derived from an adult who was a healthcare worker with PCR-confirmed SARS-CoV-2 infection or an uninfected control (not recorded which). The DNA for the CDR3 is TGCGCCAGCAGTGAGTCTAGCGGTTCCTACGAGCAGTACGTC. Protein: CASSESSGSYEQYV.